This T cell receptor (beta chain) derives from a study of T cell responses to AZD1222 COVID-19 vaccine. Only in-frame clones appear in the TCRdb table, and some are missing; sequencing was by immunoSEQ multiplex PCR. Of more than 150,000 clones listed, 80% to 90% were seen once; the top ten hold under 8%. Study-level findings and limits: Reportedly, nearly half of unique spike TCRs recognized epitopes outside B.1.351/B.1.1.7 mutations. Repertoires were collected only later (after the peak T cell response had occurred). There were vaccine-associated CD4 TCRs across spike, dominant at 160-218 and 743-854. Just five or six AZD1222 recipients were seropositive at baseline.

On this clone: Its target is not known.

The CDR3 covers 15 residues. Looked up from germline, CDR1 is SGHTA and CDR2 is FQGNSA. Trimming stripped 4 bases from V and 8 bases from J, with 20 bases between. The origin of this receptor is an adult who had recovered from COVID-19. The V gene is TRBV7-2, the J gene TRBJ1-2; D possibly corresponds to TRBD1 (5 bases). The input for sequencing was peripheral blood, taken after recovery from COVID-19. CDR3 DNA sequence: TGTGCCAGCAGCTCTGGGACGGGACGGATTCGAGGCTACACCTTC. This translates into CASSSGTGRIRGYTF.